This T cell receptor beta chain was obtained from a study of T-cell reconstitution after alpha-beta-depleted transplantation in children. The V end was cut by 3 bases, the J end by 2 bases, with 14 bases between. This CDR3 spans 15 amino acids. Germline CDR1 and CDR2: MNHEY and SMNVEV (reference sequence). Unique molecular identifiers were incorporated during preparation of the TCRbeta library. MiXCR, applied by TCRdb to the PCR reads, yields one record per CDR3 protein. The sample includes tens of thousands of distinct CDR3 sequences, around 9.2% seen only once; the top ten take about 25%. In its sample, this clonotype was seen many times. Its matching antigen is unknown. Study results and limitations: Fresh T-cell production supplied most of the T-cell counts and diversity seen one year after transplant. Some patients' high day-60 TCRbeta diversity was attributed to recipient cells surviving conditioning. Roughly two months post-transplant, alpha-beta T cells reportedly originated from several hundred graft clones that had expanded.

The sample consisted of PBMCs, mostly from graft donor cells, taken 60 days after TCRalphabeta/CD19-depleted stem cell transplant. The genes are TRBV27 and TRBJ2-7, with D tentatively TRBD2 (5 bases). The TCR comes from a male patient aged 2-9 years who had a stem cell transplant for chronic granulomatous disease, so the T cells may come from the graft donor. The CDR3, as DNA: TGTGCCAGCAGTTTCGGAGGAGAGGGAACCTACGAGCAGTACTTC. Residues: CASSFGGEGTYEQYF.